This T cell receptor (beta chain) came from a study of blood T cell repertoires in COVID-19. In the original processing: Researchers report that nucleated cell counts were estimated from reference gene primer amplification. The repertoire was sequenced with immunoSEQ multiplex PCR; TCRdb's copy has only in-frame clones and lacks some. The DNA gave D and trimming, while V, J and clone size come from that table. The data hold 95,000 to 150,000 clones, with approximately 81% observed a single time. V gave up 0 bases and J gave up 6 bases; unmatched junction bases: 5. The CDR3 covers 16 residues. The germline V gene encodes CDR1 LGHNA and CDR2 YNFKEQ.

The rearrangement joins TRBV4-2 to TRBJ2-7; TRBD2 aligns across 13 bases. The sample consisted of peripheral blood. This sequence was found in a man between 60 and 70 years old with acute or convalescent COVID-19. The CDR3 spells CASSQETTSGRFEQYF. DNA of the CDR3: TGTGCCAGCAGCCAAGAAACGACTAGCGGGAGGTTCGAGCAGTACTTC.